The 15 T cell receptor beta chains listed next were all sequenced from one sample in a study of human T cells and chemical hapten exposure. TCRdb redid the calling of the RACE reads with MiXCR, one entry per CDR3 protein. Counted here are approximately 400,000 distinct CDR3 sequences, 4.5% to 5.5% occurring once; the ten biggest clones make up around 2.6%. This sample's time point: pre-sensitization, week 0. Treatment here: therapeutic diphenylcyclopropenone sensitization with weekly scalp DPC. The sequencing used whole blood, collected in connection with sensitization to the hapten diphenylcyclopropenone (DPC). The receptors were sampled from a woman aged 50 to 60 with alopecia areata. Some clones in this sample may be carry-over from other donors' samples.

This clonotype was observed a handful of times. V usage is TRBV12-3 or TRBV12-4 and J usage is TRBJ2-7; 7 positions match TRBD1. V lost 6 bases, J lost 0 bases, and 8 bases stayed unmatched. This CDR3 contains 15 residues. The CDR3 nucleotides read TGTGCCAGCAGCCCGGACAGGCTAAGCTCCTACGAGCAGTACTTC. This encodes CASSPDRLSSYEQYF.

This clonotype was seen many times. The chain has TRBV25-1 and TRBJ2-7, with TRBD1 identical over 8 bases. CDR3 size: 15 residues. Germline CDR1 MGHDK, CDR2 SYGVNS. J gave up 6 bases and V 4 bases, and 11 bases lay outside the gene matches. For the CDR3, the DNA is TGTGCCAGCAGTGGGTACGACGGGACAGGTGCCGAGCAGTACTTC. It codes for CASSGYDGTGAEQYF.

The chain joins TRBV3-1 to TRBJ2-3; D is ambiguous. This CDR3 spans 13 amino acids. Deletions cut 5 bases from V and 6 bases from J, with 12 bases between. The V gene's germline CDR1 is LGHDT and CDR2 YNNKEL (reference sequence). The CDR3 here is CASSSLPGDTQYF. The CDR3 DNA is TGTGCCAGCAGCTCGCTTCCGGGTGATACGCAGTATTTT.

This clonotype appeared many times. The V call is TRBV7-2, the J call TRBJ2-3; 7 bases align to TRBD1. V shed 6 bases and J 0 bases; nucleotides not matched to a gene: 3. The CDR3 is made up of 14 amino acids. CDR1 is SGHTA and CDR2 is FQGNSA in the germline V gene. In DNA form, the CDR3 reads TGTGCCAGCAGGGGGACAGCCAGCACAGATACGCAGTATTTT. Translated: CASRGTASTDTQYF.

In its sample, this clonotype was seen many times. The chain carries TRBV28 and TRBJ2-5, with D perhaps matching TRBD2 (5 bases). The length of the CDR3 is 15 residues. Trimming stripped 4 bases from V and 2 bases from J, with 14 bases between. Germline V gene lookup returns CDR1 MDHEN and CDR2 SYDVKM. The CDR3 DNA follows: TGTGCCAGCAGTTCCCCGCGGGCACCACAAGAGACCCAGTACTTC. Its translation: CASSSPRAPQETQYF.

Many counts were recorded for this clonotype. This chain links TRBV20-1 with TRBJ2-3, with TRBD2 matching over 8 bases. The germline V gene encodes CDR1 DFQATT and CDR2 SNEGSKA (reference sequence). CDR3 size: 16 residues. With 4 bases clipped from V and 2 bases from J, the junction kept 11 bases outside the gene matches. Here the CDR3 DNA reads TGCAGTGCTAAAGTCCCGCTAGCGGGTTTCACAGATACGCAGTATTTT. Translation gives CSAKVPLAGFTDTQYF.

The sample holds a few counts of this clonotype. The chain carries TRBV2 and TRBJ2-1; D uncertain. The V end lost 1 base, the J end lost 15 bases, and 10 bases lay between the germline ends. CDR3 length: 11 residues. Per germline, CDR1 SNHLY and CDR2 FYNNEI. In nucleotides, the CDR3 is TGTGCCAGCAGTGAAGGGCCTCCGGTGTTCTTC. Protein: CASSEGPPVFF.

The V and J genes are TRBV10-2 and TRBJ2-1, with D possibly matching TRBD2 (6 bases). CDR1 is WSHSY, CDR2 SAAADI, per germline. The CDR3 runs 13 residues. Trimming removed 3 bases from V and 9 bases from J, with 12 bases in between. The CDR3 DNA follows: TGCGCCAGCAGTGAATTGCGGGAAGGTGAGCAGTTCTTC. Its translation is CASSELREGEQFF.

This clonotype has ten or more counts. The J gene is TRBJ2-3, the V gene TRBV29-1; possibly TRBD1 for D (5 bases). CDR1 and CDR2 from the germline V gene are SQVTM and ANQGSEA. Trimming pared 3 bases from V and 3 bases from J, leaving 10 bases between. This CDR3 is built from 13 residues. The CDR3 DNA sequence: TGCAGCGTTGACAACAGGATTACAGATACGCAGTATTTT. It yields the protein CSVDNRITDTQYF.

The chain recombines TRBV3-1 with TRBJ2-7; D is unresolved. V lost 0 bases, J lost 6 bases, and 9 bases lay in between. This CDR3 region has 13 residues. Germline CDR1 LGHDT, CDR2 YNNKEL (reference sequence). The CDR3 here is CASSQDPLPEQYF. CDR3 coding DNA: TGTGCCAGCAGCCAAGACCCCCTTCCCGAGCAGTACTTC.

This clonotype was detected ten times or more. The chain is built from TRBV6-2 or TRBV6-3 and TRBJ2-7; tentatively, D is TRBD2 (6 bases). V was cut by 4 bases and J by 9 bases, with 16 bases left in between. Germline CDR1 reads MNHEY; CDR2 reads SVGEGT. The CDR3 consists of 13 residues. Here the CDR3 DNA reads TGTGCCAGCAGTTCCATGACTAGTCTCGGGCAGTACTTC. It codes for CASSSMTSLGQYF.

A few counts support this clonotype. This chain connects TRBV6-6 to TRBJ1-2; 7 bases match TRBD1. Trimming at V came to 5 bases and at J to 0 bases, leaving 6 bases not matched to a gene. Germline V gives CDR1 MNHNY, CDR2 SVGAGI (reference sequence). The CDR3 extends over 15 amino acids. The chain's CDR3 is CASSPGTAANYGYTF. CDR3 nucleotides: TGTGCCAGCAGTCCCGGGACAGCGGCTAACTATGGCTACACCTTC.

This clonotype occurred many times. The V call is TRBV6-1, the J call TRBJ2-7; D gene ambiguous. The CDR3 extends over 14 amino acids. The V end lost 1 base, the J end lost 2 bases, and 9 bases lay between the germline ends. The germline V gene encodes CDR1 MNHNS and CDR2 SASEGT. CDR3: CASSEGYRAYEQYF. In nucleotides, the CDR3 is TGTGCCAGCAGTGAAGGTTATCGTGCCTACGAGCAGTACTTC.

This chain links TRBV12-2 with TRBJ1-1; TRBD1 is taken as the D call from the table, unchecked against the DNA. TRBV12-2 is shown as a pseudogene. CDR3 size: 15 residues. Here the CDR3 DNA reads TGTGCAAGTCGCCCGTCGGACAGGGGGAACACTGAAGCTTTCTTT. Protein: CASRPSDRGNTEAFF.

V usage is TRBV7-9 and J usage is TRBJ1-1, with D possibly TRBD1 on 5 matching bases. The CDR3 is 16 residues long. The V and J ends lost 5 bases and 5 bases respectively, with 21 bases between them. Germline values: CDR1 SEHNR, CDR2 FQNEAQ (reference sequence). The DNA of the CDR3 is TGTGCCAGCAGCCAATACTTGACGGGGAAGGGGACTGAAGCTTTCTTT. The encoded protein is CASSQYLTGKGTEAFF. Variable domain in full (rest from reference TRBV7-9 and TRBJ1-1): DTGVSQNPRHKITKRGQNVTFRCDPISEHNRLYWYRQTLGQGPEFLTYFQNEAQLEKSRLLSDRFSAERPKGSFSTLEIQRTEQGDSAMYLCASSQYLTGKGTEAFFGQGTRLTVV.